Sequencing of this TCR beta chain was carried out in a study of fetal regulatory T cell absence and autoimmunity. In the study overall: Exocrine pancreas autoimmunity occurred in IPEX patients lacking clinical diabetes.

Turning to this clone: Its matching antigen is unknown.

General study findings and limits: Cord blood and pancreas showed broadly similar TRB gene family usage. Pancreas TCRs were oligoclonally enriched versus cord blood, some clones over 95-fold. In IPEX syndrome, oligoclonal enrichment was read as supporting prenatal antigen-driven autoimmunity in the pancreas.

Sequencing used immunoSEQ multiplex PCR; TCRdb keeps in-frame clones, though not all of them. This table has some 87,000 clones, about 78% appearing once. V was shortened by 4 bases and J by 2 bases, with 0 bases between the two germline ends. This CDR3 contains 10 residues. CDR1 is SGHAT and CDR2 is FQNNGV in the germline V gene. Sequenced material: pancreas tissue. The rearrangement joins TRBV11-2 to TRBJ2-7; no firm D call. This receptor was identified in a male donor with IPEX syndrome. This CDR3 reads CASSSYEQYF. CDR3 DNA sequence: TGTGCCAGCAGCTCCTACGAGCAGTACTTC.